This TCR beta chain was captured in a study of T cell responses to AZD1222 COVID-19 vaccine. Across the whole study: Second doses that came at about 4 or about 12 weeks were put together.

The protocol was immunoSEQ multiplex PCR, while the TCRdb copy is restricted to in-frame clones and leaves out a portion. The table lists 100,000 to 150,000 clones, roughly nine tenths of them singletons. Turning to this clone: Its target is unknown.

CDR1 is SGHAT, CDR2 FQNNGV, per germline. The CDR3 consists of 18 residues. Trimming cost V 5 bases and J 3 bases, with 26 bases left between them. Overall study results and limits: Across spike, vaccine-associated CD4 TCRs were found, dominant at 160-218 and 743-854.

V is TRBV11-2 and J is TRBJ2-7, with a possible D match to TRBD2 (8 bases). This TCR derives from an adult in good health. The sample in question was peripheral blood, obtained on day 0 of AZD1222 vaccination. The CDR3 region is CASSPTNRGSGSVYEQYF. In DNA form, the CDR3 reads TGTGCCAGCAGCCCCACAAACAGGGGCAGCGGGAGTGTCTACGAGCAGTACTTC. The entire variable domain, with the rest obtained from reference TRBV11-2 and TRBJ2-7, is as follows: EAGVAQSPRYKIIEKRQSVAFWCNPISGHATLYWYQQILGQGPKLLIQFQNNGVVDDSQLPKDRFSAERLKGVDSTLKIQPAKLEDSAVYLCASSPTNRGSGSVYEQYFGPGTRLTVT.